This TCR beta chain was captured by sequencing in a study of blood T cell repertoires in COVID-19. Study details: Whether acute or convalescent, the COVID-19 samples came from the United States, Italy and Spain. PBMCs, B-cell-depleted T cells, or T cells were the source of the cDNA or gDNA that made up the material.

In the authors' methods: Quantification of nucleated cells was approximated via reference gene primer amplification. The assay was immunoSEQ multiplex PCR, and TCRdb's table has in-frame clones only and misses some. D and trimming were read from the DNA, whereas the V and J calls and clone size are those reported in that table. The repertoire holds 25,000 to 30,000 clones, with about 70% as singletons. Germline CDR1 MNHEY, CDR2 SMNVEV (reference sequence). This CDR3 comprises 13 residues. Between the trimmed V and J ends, which lost 11 bases and 5 bases, there was a span of 18 bases. The sequencing sample was made of peripheral blood. The chain carries TRBV27 and TRBJ2-5, with a weak D call TRBD1 (6 bases). This TCR came from a human donor in a cohort sampled during active COVID-19. For the CDR3, the DNA is TGTGCCTCCCGAGGCCAGGGGTGGGAGACCCAGTACTTC. Protein sequence: CASRGQGWETQYF.